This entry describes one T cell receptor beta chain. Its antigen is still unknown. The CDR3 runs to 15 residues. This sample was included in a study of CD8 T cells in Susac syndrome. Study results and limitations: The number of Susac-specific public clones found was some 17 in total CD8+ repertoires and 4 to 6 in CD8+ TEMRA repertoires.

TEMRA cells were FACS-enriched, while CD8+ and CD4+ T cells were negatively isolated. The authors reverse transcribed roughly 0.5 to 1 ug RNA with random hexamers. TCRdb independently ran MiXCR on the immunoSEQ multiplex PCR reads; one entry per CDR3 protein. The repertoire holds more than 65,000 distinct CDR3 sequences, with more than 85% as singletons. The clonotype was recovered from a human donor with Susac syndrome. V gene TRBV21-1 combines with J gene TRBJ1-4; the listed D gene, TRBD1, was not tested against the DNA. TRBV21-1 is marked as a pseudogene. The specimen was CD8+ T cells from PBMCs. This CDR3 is CASSKSGPTNEKLFF. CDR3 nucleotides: TGTGCCAGCAGCAAATCAGGGCCAACTAATGAAAAACTGTTTTTT.